This paragraph reports one T cell receptor (beta chain). The target antigen is unknown. The data were taken from a study of cytomegalovirus exposure and HLA in healthy donors. Study as a whole: The 110 or so validation repertoires used a platform that matched the one used for the approximately 690 first-cohort repertoires, as a later analysis reported.

The CDR3 sequence is 16 residues long. Germline lookup yields CDR1 MNHNY and CDR2 SVGAGI (reference sequence). V lost 2 bases, J lost 0 bases, and 12 bases lay in between. The study drew the donors from its roughly 130-subject validation cohort, separate from the roughly 700-subject first cohort. Profiling relied on immunoSEQ multiplex PCR, and the TCRdb table lists in-frame clones only, not all of them. Of 100,000 or so clones listed, 85% to 90% are singletons. Findings of the study overall: There were 160 or so TCR beta chains listed as cytomegalovirus-associated.

The gene calls are TRBV6-6 and TRBJ2-3; D is undetermined. This clonotype was obtained from a woman aged 18-29 years in good health and CMV-seropositive. Material for sequencing was PBMCs. CDR3 sequence: CASSYLPVRSTDTQYF. The CDR3, as DNA: TGTGCCAGCAGTTACCTCCCCGTGAGGAGCACAGATACGCAGTATTTT.